Reported below is one T cell receptor beta chain. As yet, its antigen is unknown. The V gene's germline CDR1 is SGHRS and CDR2 YFSETQ. The germline V and J ends were trimmed by 5 bases and 8 bases, with 17 bases remaining between them. The CDR3 length is 14 residues. Regarding treatment: approximately nine-day PBMC culture with coronavirus spike peptide pools or control peptides (ViraFEST assay). CD4+ T cells that had been cultured provided DNA sequenced with the Oncomine TCR Beta short-read assay. MiXCR, applied by TCRdb to the PCR reads, yields one record per CDR3 protein. The table has more than 10,000 distinct CDR3 sequences, approximately 70% seen once. The sample originates from a study of vaccination and CD4 T cells after COVID-19.

The chain carries TRBV5-1 and TRBJ1-3, with no clear D. The origin of this receptor is a human donor who had recovered from COVID-19. Source material: CD4+ T cells from blood, cultured in vitro. The CDR3 here is CASSAGPGLDTIYF. The CDR3 nucleotides are TGCGCCAGCAGTGCCGGACCGGGTTTGGACACCATATATTTT.